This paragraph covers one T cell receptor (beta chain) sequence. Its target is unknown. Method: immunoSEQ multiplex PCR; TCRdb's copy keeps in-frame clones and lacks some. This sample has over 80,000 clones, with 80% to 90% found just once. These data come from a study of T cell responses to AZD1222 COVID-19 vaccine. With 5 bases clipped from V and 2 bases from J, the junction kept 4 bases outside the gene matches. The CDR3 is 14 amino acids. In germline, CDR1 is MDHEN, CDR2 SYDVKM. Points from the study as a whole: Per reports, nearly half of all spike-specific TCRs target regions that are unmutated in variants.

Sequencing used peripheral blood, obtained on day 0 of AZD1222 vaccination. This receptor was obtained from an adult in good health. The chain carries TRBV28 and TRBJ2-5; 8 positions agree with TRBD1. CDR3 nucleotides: TGTGCCAGCAGTCGGGACAGGCGACAAGAGACCCAGTACTTC. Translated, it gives CASSRDRRQETQYF.